This TCR beta chain is drawn from a study of blood T cells in healthy people across ages. Study-wide results and caveats: More naive CD4+ cells and higher diversity were found in long-lived than in aged donors. The CMV status of each donor remained undetermined, and this could have confounded shifts in expanded clonotypes.

This clonotype appeared a few times. No antigen is known for it. Extraction yielded at least 5 micrograms of total RNA per sample. A second about 7 to 12 cycle PCR used barcoded and J-beta primers. Each CDR3 protein gets one entry after TCRdb re-called the 5' RACE reads with MiXCR. The profile shows 800,000 to 950,000 distinct CDR3 sequences, about 28% of them singletons. These data were also filed under a second study, of T cells of mothers and their children.

The receptor comes from a woman aged 35 to 49 in good health. Sequenced: blood.

This CDR3 reads CSARTLAGANYNEQYF. CDR3 in DNA: TGCAGTGCTAGGACACTAGCGGGGGCTAACTACAATGAGCAGTACTTC. The chain couples TRBV20-1 to TRBJ2-4; 11 nucleotides line up with TRBD2. Germline trimming cut 3 bases from V and 13 bases from J; bases unmatched to any gene: 17. This CDR3 spans 16 amino acids. Per the germline V gene, CDR1 is DFQATT and CDR2 is SNEGSKA (reference sequence).